Below, 28 T cell receptor beta chains from the same sample are listed, as sequenced in a study of CD8 T cells in ankylosing spondylitis. Study-wide findings and caveats: Apparently characteristic of ankylosing spondylitis blood was a TCR beta motif (roughly eight highly homologous variants).

Their cognate antigens are unknown. Using its own MiXCR run on the 5' RACE reads, TCRdb lists one record per CDR3 protein. The top ten clones hold over 15% of a sample with over 700,000 distinct CDR3 sequences, 15% to 20% of them seen once. Sample: blood, either unsorted or a sorted T cell fraction (not recorded which). The source is a male donor with ankylosing spondylitis.

The CDR3 is CSVALTGSAYNEQFF. DNA for the CDR3: TGCAGCGTTGCCCTAACAGGGAGCGCCTACAATGAGCAGTTCTTC. The J gene is TRBJ2-1, the V gene TRBV29-1, with a possible D match to TRBD1 (6 bases). This CDR3 comprises 15 residues. Germline V gene sequence: CDR1 SQVTM, CDR2 ANQGSEA. V shed 4 bases and J shed 2 bases, with 15 bases lying between them.

This clonotype was detected only a few times. The rearrangement links TRBV12-3 or TRBV12-4 to TRBJ2-5; no clear D gene. V was shortened by 4 bases and J by 5 bases, with 14 bases between the two germline ends. The CDR3 runs 14 residues. The CDR3 coding sequence is TGTGCCAGCAGTTGGAAGGCGCTGGGTGAGACCCAGTACTTC. Protein: CASSWKALGETQYF.

This clonotype was seen a handful of times. The chain employs TRBV29-1 and TRBJ2-7; 12 positions match TRBD2. The CDR3 contains 14 residues. V lost 6 bases, J lost 3 bases, and 6 bases stayed unmatched. Germline CDR1 and CDR2: SQVTM and ANQGSEA. As DNA, the CDR3 is TGCAGCGTGTGGGGACTAGCGGGTGACTACGAGCAGTACTTC. This encodes CSVWGLAGDYEQYF.

The chain joins TRBV5-1 to TRBJ1-6; TRBD1 might be the D (5 bases). CDR1 and CDR2 (germline): SGHRS, YFSETQ. Trimming cost V 4 bases and J 6 bases, with 11 bases left between them. This CDR3 spans 14 amino acids. CDR3 nucleotides: TGCGCCAGCAGCCCAATGACAGTTAATTCACCCCTCCACTTT. It is translated as CASSPMTVNSPLHF. Variable domain in full (rest from reference TRBV5-1 and TRBJ1-6): KAGVTQTPRYLIKTRGQQVTLSCSPISGHRSVSWYQQTPGQGLQFLFEYFSETQRNKGNFPGRFSGRQFSNSRSEMNVSTLELGDSALYLCASSPMTVNSPLHFGNGTRLTVT.

This clonotype was recorded a few times. The chain's CDR3 is CAISGSGRAVDEQFF. In DNA, the CDR3 is TGTGCCATCAGTGGGAGCGGGAGGGCCGTCGATGAGCAGTTCTTC. The chain is built from TRBV10-3 and TRBJ2-1; 10 nucleotides match TRBD2. CDR1 and CDR2 from the germline V gene are ENHRY and SYGVKD. The length of the CDR3 is 15 residues. V lost 4 bases, J lost 8 bases, and 8 bases stayed unmatched.

This clonotype was counted only a few times. V usage is TRBV5-1 and J usage is TRBJ1-4, with D uncertain. V lost 1 base and J 5 bases, leaving 12 bases between the germline ends. Per germline, CDR1 SGHRS and CDR2 YFSETQ. This CDR3 is 15 amino acids long. CDR3 bases: TGCGCCAGCAGCTTGACGGCAGGAGTCAATGAAAAACTGTTTTTT. Protein sequence: CASSLTAGVNEKLFF.

The chain employs TRBV24-1 and TRBJ2-3, with 8 nucleotides matching TRBD1. Germline-derived CDR1 and CDR2 are KGHDR and SFDVKD. With 2 bases clipped from V and 4 bases from J, the junction kept 4 bases outside the gene matches. CDR3 length equals 15 residues. This CDR3 reads CATSDWQGAPDTQYF. The CDR3 DNA follows: TGTGCCACCAGTGATTGGCAGGGGGCTCCAGATACGCAGTATTTT.

This chain uses TRBV5-1 with TRBJ2-6; D unclear. Germline CDR1 and CDR2: SGHRS and YFSETQ. The CDR3 sequence is 16 residues long. The V gene lost 0 bases and the J gene lost 0 bases, with 7 bases spanning the gap. The CDR3 region has the DNA TGCGCCAGCAGCTTGGACAGTAACTCTGGGGCCAACGTCCTGACTTTC. Protein: CASSLDSNSGANVLTF.

This chain uses TRBV5-5 with TRBJ1-4, with 7 bases matching TRBD1. Germline V CDR1 and CDR2: SGHKS, YYEKEE (reference sequence). This CDR3 is 16 amino acids long. Losses at the gene ends were 1 base for V and 5 bases for J; bases not matched to a gene: 8. The CDR3 region has the DNA TGTGCCAGCAGCTTGAACACAGGGGTGCGGAATGAAAAACTGTTTTTT. Translated: CASSLNTGVRNEKLFF.

This clonotype was counted between two and nine times. The genes are TRBV7-9 and TRBJ1-4, with 7 bases lining up with TRBD1. CDR3 length: 14 residues. The trim removed 5 bases at V and 2 bases at J, leaving 2 bases unmatched. Germline CDR1 reads SEHNR; CDR2 reads FQNEAQ (reference sequence). The CDR3 DNA is TGTGCCAGCAGCCGGGACAGCACTAATGAAAAACTGTTTTTT. Its translation is CASSRDSTNEKLFF.

The chain uses TRBV12-3 or TRBV12-4 and TRBJ2-1, with 9 nucleotides matching TRBD1. The CDR3 is 15 residues long. V lost 3 bases to trimming and J lost 6 bases; unmatched junction nucleotides: 6. The CDR3, as DNA: TGTGCCAGCAGTTTCGGGACAGGGAGGCCCAATGAGCAGTTCTTC. Residues: CASSFGTGRPNEQFF.

This clonotype was picked up a small number of times. The CDR3: CSARESQGGSPLHF. The CDR3 DNA follows: TGCAGTGCTAGGGAATCACAGGGGGGATCACCCCTCCACTTT. This sequence joins TRBV20-1 and TRBJ1-6; 8 bases fit TRBD1. Germline V gene lookup returns CDR1 DFQATT and CDR2 SNEGSKA (reference sequence). Trimming cost V 3 bases and J 10 bases; bases outside gene matches: 8. CDR3 size: 14 residues.

A few counts support this clonotype. The chain employs TRBV5-4 and TRBJ2-1, with 7 bases lining up with TRBD2. Trimming removed 0 bases from V and 4 bases from J; junction bases left unmatched: 4. Germline V CDR1 and CDR2: SGHNT, YYREEE (reference sequence). The CDR3 is made up of 15 amino acids. DNA for the CDR3: TGTGCCAGCAGCTTGGCCGGGACTAATTACAATGAGCAGTTCTTC. It translates to CASSLAGTNYNEQFF.

Many counts were recorded for this clonotype. V gene TRBV12-3 or TRBV12-4 combines with J gene TRBJ1-2; D is perhaps TRBD1 (5 bases). The CDR3 covers 14 residues. Trimming cost V 5 bases and J 2 bases, with 12 bases left between them. CDR3 sequence reads: CASSPRSGNYGYTF. For the CDR3, the DNA is TGTGCCAGCAGTCCCAGATCAGGGAACTATGGCTACACCTTC.

This clonotype appeared many times. The chain carries TRBV12-3 or TRBV12-4 and TRBJ2-3; the D gene is possibly TRBD2 (6 bases). V was clipped by 5 bases and J by 0 bases, with 12 bases between them. The CDR3 spans 15 residues. CDR3 bases: TGTGCCAGCAGTCCCTTTGGGGGGAGCACAGATACGCAGTATTTT. Translating it yields CASSPFGGSTDTQYF.

This clonotype was detected many times. The chain carries TRBV5-1 and TRBJ2-5; D unresolved. The CDR3 is 14 amino acids. CDR1 SGHRS and CDR2 YFSETQ come from the germline V gene. Trimming stripped 2 bases from V and 1 base from J, with 9 bases between. CDR3 sequence: CASSLGRLQETQYF. The CDR3, as DNA: TGCGCCAGCAGCTTAGGACGGCTCCAAGAGACCCAGTACTTC.

This clonotype was detected ten times or more. This sequence joins TRBV4-1 and TRBJ2-2; no reliable D call. In germline, CDR1 is MGHRA, CDR2 YSYEKL. This CDR3 spans 13 amino acids. V lost 3 bases and J 4 bases, leaving 6 bases between the germline ends. The CDR3 nucleotides are TGCGCCAGCAGCCAGGGAATCACCGGGGAGCTGTTTTTT. Residues: CASSQGITGELFF.

The V gene is TRBV15, the J gene TRBJ2-3; TRBD1 agrees at 7 bases. The V gene's germline CDR1 is LNHNV and CDR2 YYDKDF (reference sequence). The V segment lost 3 bases and the J segment 4 bases; nucleotides outside the gene matches: 4. The CDR3 is 14 amino acids. CDR3 DNA sequence: TGTGCCACCAGCAGTTATGGGACAGCAGATACGCAGTATTTT. It yields the protein CATSSYGTADTQYF.

The chain links TRBV4-1 to TRBJ2-5; the match to TRBD2 covers 8 bases. The CDR3 length is 19 residues. With V trimmed by 0 bases and J by 2 bases, 14 bases remained unmatched. Germline CDR1 and CDR2: MGHRA and YSYEKL. The CDR3 reads CASSQDMEAGAPGQETQYF. CDR3 bases: TGCGCCAGCAGCCAAGACATGGAAGCGGGGGCTCCGGGGCAAGAGACCCAGTACTTC.

The chain employs TRBV11-2 and TRBJ1-1; D remains unclear. V gave up 5 bases and J gave up 1 base, with 8 bases separating them. The CDR3 totals 13 residues. Germline V gene data show CDR1 as SGHAT and CDR2 as FQNNGV. The CDR3 loop reads CASSVKWNTEAFF. The CDR3 DNA sequence: TGTGCCAGCAGCGTGAAGTGGAACACTGAAGCTTTCTTT. The full variable domain, its missing parts supplied by reference TRBV11-2 and TRBJ1-1, is EAGVAQSPRYKIIEKRQSVAFWCNPISGHATLYWYQQILGQGPKLLIQFQNNGVVDDSQLPKDRFSAERLKGVDSTLKIQPAKLEDSAVYLCASSVKWNTEAFFGQGTRLTVV.

V is TRBV7-8 and J is TRBJ1-5, with D unclear. Trimming removed 5 bases from V and 4 bases from J, with 9 bases in between. The CDR3 is made up of 13 amino acids. CDR1 and CDR2 from the germline V gene are SGHVS and FQNEAQ. The CDR3 is CASSPQINQPQHF. The DNA of the CDR3 is TGTGCCAGCAGCCCTCAAATAAATCAGCCCCAGCATTTT.

The V and J genes are TRBV20-1 and TRBJ2-1; maybe TRBD2 (6 bases). CDR1 and CDR2 from the germline V gene are DFQATT and SNEGSKA (reference sequence). This CDR3 has 16 amino acids. The germline V and J ends were trimmed by 1 base and 4 bases, with 17 bases remaining between them. As DNA, the CDR3 is TGCAGTGCTAGAGGGGCCGCTAGCGAAATATACAATGAGCAGTTCTTC. Translated, it gives CSARGAASEIYNEQFF.

The CDR3 coding sequence is TGTGCCAGCAGTCTGGGGGACATCCTCCACTTT. Its translation: CASSLGDILHF. The genes are TRBV12-3 or TRBV12-4 and TRBJ1-6; tentative D call: TRBD1 (6 bases). The CDR3 sequence is 11 residues long. Trimming pared 5 bases from V and 15 bases from J, leaving 11 bases between.

This clonotype has a handful of counts. This chain joins TRBV29-1 and TRBJ1-2, with D possibly matching TRBD1 (5 bases). The CDR3 loop spans 14 amino acids. The V gene's germline CDR1 is SQVTM and CDR2 ANQGSEA. V dropped 6 bases and J dropped 5 bases, with 19 bases sitting between them. CDR3 in amino acids: CSVHVVGRRYGYTF. CDR3 coding DNA: TGCAGCGTCCACGTTGTGGGGCGGAGGTATGGCTACACCTTC. The variable domain in full, with the rest retrieved from reference TRBV29-1 and TRBJ1-2, is SAVISQKPSRDICQRGTSLTIQCQVDSQVTMMFWYRQQPGQSLTLIATANQGSEATYESGFVIDKFPISRPNLTFSTLTVSNMSPEDSSIYLCSVHVVGRRYGYTFGSGTRLTVV.

This clonotype was observed a handful of times. This chain joins TRBV7-9 and TRBJ2-5; TRBD2 might be the D (6 bases). In germline, CDR1 is SEHNR, CDR2 FQNEAQ (reference sequence). Trimming took off 3 bases at V and 5 bases at J, with 13 bases between the two ends. CDR3 length: 14 residues. The CDR3, as DNA: TGTGCCAGCAGCTTTAGTGGAGGGCTTGAGACCCAGTACTTC. It encodes CASSFSGGLETQYF.

This clonotype has more than one count but fewer than ten. This chain connects TRBV4-1 to TRBJ2-4; tentatively, D is TRBD1 (6 bases). V lost 1 base and J 4 bases, leaving 8 bases between the germline ends. From germline, CDR1 is MGHRA and CDR2 YSYEKL. The CDR3 has 14 amino acids. The CDR3 is CASSQAGEKNIQYF. The CDR3 DNA sequence: TGCGCCAGCAGCCAAGCAGGGGAGAAAAACATTCAGTACTTC.

This clonotype has more than one count but fewer than ten. The chain recombines TRBV7-2 with TRBJ2-3; 14 bases line up with TRBD2. Germline-derived CDR1 and CDR2 are SGHTA and FQGNSA. V shed 5 bases and J 2 bases; nucleotides not matched to a gene: 6. The CDR3 runs 17 residues. The CDR3 coding sequence is TGTGCCAGCAGCCTTAGGACTAGCGGGAGGAACACAGATACGCAGTATTTT. Its translation: CASSLRTSGRNTDTQYF. Full variable domain (missing parts from reference TRBV7-2 and TRBJ2-3): GAGVSQSPSNKVTEKGKDVELRCDPISGHTALYWYRQSLGQGLEFLIYFQGNSAPDKSGLPSDRFSAERTGGSVSTLTIQRTQQEDSAVYLCASSLRTSGRNTDTQYFGPGTRLTVL.

The chain couples TRBV28 to TRBJ2-7; 10 bases line up with TRBD2. CDR3 length equals 15 residues. Germline values: CDR1 MDHEN, CDR2 SYDVKM. V shed 3 bases, J shed 4 bases, and the junction held 6 bases outside the gene matches. DNA of the CDR3: TGTGCCAGCAGTTTCGATAGCGGGAGGTTTTACGAGCAGTACTTC. It encodes CASSFDSGRFYEQYF.